The rows below give T cell receptor beta chains drawn from one sample of a study of blood T cell repertoires in COVID-19. Assay used: immunoSEQ multiplex PCR; TCRdb lists only in-frame clones, some missing. The data contain some 110,000 clones, around nine tenths of them singletons. The sequenced material came from peripheral blood. Every receptor here comes from a human donor in a cohort sampled during active COVID-19. Both conserved end residues are part of each CDR3. The order of the fields is clone size, D gene, V gene, J gene, CDR3 DNA, CDR3 protein. The D gene is left open where the match is weak. The listing skips clone size in some rows; elsewhere it reads once, few, many or a size class.

clone size: -
D gene: TRBD2
V gene: TRBV9
J gene: TRBJ2-2
CDR3 DNA: TGTGCCAGCAGCGTAGGTCCCAGGGAGGGCACCGGGGAGCTGTTTTTT
CDR3 protein: CASSVGPREGTGELFF

clone size: few
D gene: TRBD1
V gene: TRBV10-3
J gene: TRBJ1-2
CDR3 DNA: TGTGCCATCAGTGACCCGGACAGGGTATCAAGGGGCTACACCTTC
CDR3 protein: CAISDPDRVSRGYTF

clone size: -
D gene: -
V gene: TRBV28
J gene: TRBJ1-2
CDR3 DNA: TGTGCCAGCAGTTTAGGGGGGGTGGGTGGCTACACCTTC
CDR3 protein: CASSLGGVGGYTF

clone size: -
D gene: -
V gene: TRBV4-2
J gene: TRBJ2-3
CDR3 DNA: TGTGCCAGCAGCCAACCGCGGTCGGGTCGCACAGATACGCAGTATTTT
CDR3 protein: CASSQPRSGRTDTQYF

clone size: -
D gene: -
V gene: TRBV28
J gene: TRBJ2-3
CDR3 DNA: TGTGCCAGCAGTTCATCCACGGGACTCGACACAGATACGCAGTATTTT
CDR3 protein: CASSSSTGLDTDTQYF

clone size: -
D gene: TRBD2
V gene: TRBV6-5
J gene: TRBJ2-2
CDR3 DNA: TGTGCCAGCAGGAGGACTAGTAACACCGGGGAGCTGTTTTTT
CDR3 protein: CASRRTSNTGELFF

clone size: -
D gene: TRBD2
V gene: TRBV19
J gene: TRBJ2-3
CDR3 DNA: TGTGCCAGTAGTAGTGGTAGCGGGGGGAAAAATACGCAGTATTTT
CDR3 protein: CASSSGSGGKNTQYF

clone size: -
D gene: TRBD1
V gene: TRBV3-1/TRBV3-2
J gene: TRBJ2-7
CDR3 DNA: TGTGCCAGCAGCCAAGGGGCACAGGGGGCCAACGAGCAGTACTTC
CDR3 protein: CASSQGAQGANEQYF

clone size: -
D gene: -
V gene: TRBV3-1/TRBV3-2
J gene: TRBJ2-4
CDR3 DNA: TGTGCCAGCAGCCGGGAGTCGGCAACCAAAAACATTCAGTACTTC
CDR3 protein: CASSRESATKNIQYF

clone size: -
D gene: TRBD2
V gene: TRBV18
J gene: TRBJ2-1
CDR3 DNA: TGTGCCAGCCGGTCAACCCGGGACTACTCCTACAATGAGCAGTTCTTC
CDR3 protein: CASRSTRDYSYNEQFF

clone size: -
D gene: -
V gene: TRBV7-2
J gene: TRBJ2-5
CDR3 DNA: TGTGCCAGCAGCTCGAGCCGTCAAGAGACCCAGTACTTC
CDR3 protein: CASSSSRQETQYF

clone size: -
D gene: -
V gene: TRBV28
J gene: TRBJ2-1
CDR3 DNA: TGTGCCAGCAGTTTAGCCAAGAGCTCCTACAATGAGCAGTTCTTC
CDR3 protein: CASSLAKSSYNEQFF

clone size: -
D gene: -
V gene: TRBV29-1
J gene: TRBJ2-1
CDR3 DNA: TGCAGCGTGGGAAGTCTAACCGGGGGTGAGCAGTTCTTC
CDR3 protein: CSVGSLTGGEQFF

clone size: -
D gene: -
V gene: TRBV5-4
J gene: TRBJ2-7
CDR3 DNA: TGTGCCAGCAGCCATGGGAGGCAGGGGGAAGACGAGCAGTACTTC
CDR3 protein: CASSHGRQGEDEQYF

clone size: -
D gene: -
V gene: TRBV4-1
J gene: TRBJ2-1
CDR3 DNA: TGCGCCAGCAGCCAAGACCCAGGTCCCTACAATGAGCAGTTCTTC
CDR3 protein: CASSQDPGPYNEQFF

clone size: -
D gene: TRBD1
V gene: TRBV24-1
J gene: TRBJ2-3
CDR3 DNA: TGTGCCACCAGTGATCCGACGGACAGGGGGAAGGGGACGCAGTATTTT
CDR3 protein: CATSDPTDRGKGTQYF

clone size: -
D gene: TRBD1
V gene: TRBV7-2
J gene: TRBJ1-2
CDR3 DNA: TGTGCCAGCAGCGCGACAGGGGTACCTTCTGGCTACACCTTC
CDR3 protein: CASSATGVPSGYTF

clone size: once
D gene: -
V gene: TRBV29-1
J gene: TRBJ1-2
CDR3 DNA: TGTGGGGGGGGCGAATACTATGGCTACACCTTC
CDR3 protein: CGGGEYYGYTF

clone size: -
D gene: -
V gene: TRBV14
J gene: TRBJ2-5
CDR3 DNA: TGTGCCAGCAGCCAGGGGGCTAGAGAGACCCAGTACTTC
CDR3 protein: CASSQGARETQYF

clone size: -
D gene: -
V gene: TRBV7-2
J gene: TRBJ1-3
CDR3 DNA: TGTGCCAGCAGCCCCCGCCCGGGATCCGGAGGCAGAAACACCATATATTTT
CDR3 protein: CASSPRPGSGGRNTIYF

clone size: -
D gene: -
V gene: TRBV20-1
J gene: TRBJ1-6
CDR3 DNA: TGCAGTGCTAGATCTCGGGGGTCCCTCCACTTT
CDR3 protein: CSARSRGSLHF

clone size: -
D gene: -
V gene: TRBV2
J gene: TRBJ2-5
CDR3 DNA: TGTGCCAGCAGGGCACTAGCTTTAGAGACCCAGTACTTC
CDR3 protein: CASRALALETQYF

clone size: -
D gene: -
V gene: TRBV11-2
J gene: TRBJ2-5
CDR3 DNA: TGTGCCAGCCCTAGAACCAAGCCCTTGGGAGAGACCCAGTACTTC
CDR3 protein: CASPRTKPLGETQYF

clone size: -
D gene: -
V gene: TRBV3-1/TRBV3-2
J gene: TRBJ1-1
CDR3 DNA: TGTGCCAGCAGCCAAGATTGGGAAGGGAGAACTGAAGCTTTCTTT
CDR3 protein: CASSQDWEGRTEAFF

clone size: -
D gene: -
V gene: TRBV9
J gene: TRBJ1-2
CDR3 DNA: TGTGCCAGCAGCGCCGGTGGGGGGGCGTGGGGCTACACCTTC
CDR3 protein: CASSAGGGAWGYTF

clone size: -
D gene: -
V gene: TRBV2
J gene: TRBJ2-3
CDR3 DNA: TGTGCCAGCAGTGTTGGCGTACTACAGGATTTT
CDR3 protein: CASSVGVLQDF

clone size: -
D gene: -
V gene: TRBV28
J gene: TRBJ1-2
CDR3 DNA: TGTGCCAGCAGTTTGCAGAGGAGTGGCTACACCTTC
CDR3 protein: CASSLQRSGYTF

clone size: -
D gene: -
V gene: TRBV7-9
J gene: TRBJ2-1
CDR3 DNA: TGTGCCAGCAGCGCCGGCTACAATGAGCAGTTCTTC
CDR3 protein: CASSAGYNEQFF

clone size: -
D gene: -
V gene: TRBV10-2
J gene: TRBJ2-2
CDR3 DNA: TGCGCCAGCAGTGTCTTGGCCAGCGGGGAGCTGTTTTTT
CDR3 protein: CASSVLASGELFF

clone size: -
D gene: -
V gene: TRBV11-2
J gene: TRBJ2-7
CDR3 DNA: TGTGCCAGCAGCTTAGCCGGCAGAACTAACGAGCAGTACTTC
CDR3 protein: CASSLAGRTNEQYF

clone size: -
D gene: -
V gene: TRBV7-8
J gene: TRBJ2-2
CDR3 DNA: TGTGCCAGCAGCCCCTTGTTGGGGGAGCTGTTTTTT
CDR3 protein: CASSPLLGELFF

clone size: -
D gene: TRBD1
V gene: TRBV6-1
J gene: TRBJ2-3
CDR3 DNA: TGTGCCAGCAGTGTACAACCGGGACAGGGGTCAGATACGCAGTATTTT
CDR3 protein: CASSVQPGQGSDTQYF

clone size: -
D gene: -
V gene: TRBV9
J gene: TRBJ2-7
CDR3 DNA: TGTGCCAGCGCCCCGCGGGCAAGTCCCTACGAGCAGTACTTC
CDR3 protein: CASAPRASPYEQYF

clone size: -
D gene: -
V gene: TRBV7-6
J gene: TRBJ2-2
CDR3 DNA: TGTGCCAGCAGCTTAACTGGGGCCCCGGGACACTGGAACACCGGGGAGCTGTTTTTT
CDR3 protein: CASSLTGAPGHWNTGELFF

clone size: -
D gene: TRBD1
V gene: TRBV19
J gene: TRBJ2-3
CDR3 DNA: TGTGCCAGTAGGGACAGGGGGCGCACAGATACGCAGTATTTT
CDR3 protein: CASRDRGRTDTQYF

clone size: -
D gene: -
V gene: TRBV4-2
J gene: TRBJ2-1
CDR3 DNA: TGTGCCAGCAGCCAAGATCAGGGGCCTTACAATGAGCAGTTCTTC
CDR3 protein: CASSQDQGPYNEQFF

clone size: -
D gene: -
V gene: TRBV7-9
J gene: TRBJ2-2
CDR3 DNA: TGTGCCAGCCCTATACCCCAGGGGAACACCGGGGAGCTGTTTTTT
CDR3 protein: CASPIPQGNTGELFF

clone size: -
D gene: -
V gene: TRBV5-4
J gene: TRBJ1-1
CDR3 DNA: TGTGCCAGCAGCTCGAGGGACACCCTGAACACTGAAGCTTTCTTT
CDR3 protein: CASSSRDTLNTEAFF

clone size: once
D gene: TRBD1
V gene: TRBV30
J gene: TRBJ1-2
CDR3 DNA: TGTGCCTGGAGTATAAACAGGGGATATGGCTACACCTTC
CDR3 protein: CAWSINRGYGYTF

clone size: -
D gene: TRBD1
V gene: TRBV19
J gene: TRBJ1-2
CDR3 DNA: TGTGCCAGTAACTCACCCGGGACAGGGAACTATGGCTACACCTTC
CDR3 protein: CASNSPGTGNYGYTF

clone size: -
D gene: TRBD1
V gene: TRBV5-5
J gene: TRBJ1-3
CDR3 DNA: TGTGCCAGCAGCCGTGGACAGGTCAGCTCTGGAAACACCATATATTTT
CDR3 protein: CASSRGQVSSGNTIYF

clone size: -
D gene: TRBD1
V gene: TRBV5-4
J gene: TRBJ2-7
CDR3 DNA: TGTGCCAGCAGCTTTACGACAGGGAGCTCCTACGAGCAGTACTTC
CDR3 protein: CASSFTTGSSYEQYF

clone size: -
D gene: TRBD1
V gene: TRBV23-1
J gene: TRBJ2-3
CDR3 DNA: TGCGCCAGCAGTCAATCACCGGGACAGGGGGCGCCTGTTAGAACAGATACGCAGTATTTT
CDR3 protein: CASSQSPGQGAPVRTDTQYF

clone size: -
D gene: TRBD1
V gene: TRBV19
J gene: TRBJ1-5
CDR3 DNA: TGTGCCAGTATGAGGACTCCGGGACAGGGGTTTCAGCCCCAGCATTTT
CDR3 protein: CASMRTPGQGFQPQHF

clone size: -
D gene: -
V gene: TRBV6-5
J gene: TRBJ2-7
CDR3 DNA: TGTGCCAGCAGTTACGGGGCAAGCTCCTACGAGCAGTACTTC
CDR3 protein: CASSYGASSYEQYF

clone size: -
D gene: -
V gene: TRBV6-6
J gene: TRBJ1-5
CDR3 DNA: TGTGCCAGCACTTTCCAGGGCGCGCCTTTTGTTCAGCCCCAGCATTTT
CDR3 protein: CASTFQGAPFVQPQHF

clone size: -
D gene: TRBD2
V gene: TRBV28
J gene: TRBJ2-7
CDR3 DNA: TGTGCCAGCAGTTTAGAGGGAGGGCCGGGCCACGAGCAGTACTTC
CDR3 protein: CASSLEGGPGHEQYF

clone size: -
D gene: TRBD2
V gene: TRBV27
J gene: TRBJ2-3
CDR3 DNA: TGTGCCAGCAGTCCCCCCCGCGGGAGAGGTACAGATACGCAGTATTTT
CDR3 protein: CASSPPRGRGTDTQYF

clone size: -
D gene: TRBD2
V gene: TRBV25-1
J gene: TRBJ2-7
CDR3 DNA: TGTGCCAGCAGGCCGACTAGCGGGAGCTCCTACGAGCAGTACTTC
CDR3 protein: CASRPTSGSSYEQYF

clone size: -
D gene: TRBD2
V gene: TRBV2
J gene: TRBJ2-6
CDR3 DNA: TGTGCCAGCAGTGTGAGCGGGGTGGAAGGGGCCAACGTCCTGACTTTC
CDR3 protein: CASSVSGVEGANVLTF

clone size: -
D gene: -
V gene: TRBV7-2
J gene: TRBJ2-1
CDR3 DNA: TGTGCCAGCAGCTTAGATGGGGCTAGCGTGCGTGAGCAGTTCTTC
CDR3 protein: CASSLDGASVREQFF

clone size: -
D gene: -
V gene: TRBV19
J gene: TRBJ2-5
CDR3 DNA: TGTGCCAGTAGTATAGTGAACGAGAACCCAGAGACCCAGTACTTC
CDR3 protein: CASSIVNENPETQYF

clone size: -
D gene: TRBD1
V gene: TRBV10-1
J gene: TRBJ2-4
CDR3 DNA: TGCGCCAGCTCCGGGTCGGGACAGGGGTCAAACATTCAGTACTTC
CDR3 protein: CASSGSGQGSNIQYF

clone size: -
D gene: TRBD2
V gene: TRBV24-1
J gene: TRBJ2-3
CDR3 DNA: TGTGCCACCAGTATAGCGGGGGCCTCAACAGATACGCAGTATTTT
CDR3 protein: CATSIAGASTDTQYF

clone size: -
D gene: TRBD1
V gene: TRBV15
J gene: TRBJ2-3
CDR3 DNA: TGTGCCACCAGCAGTCCTACAGGGGGCGGAACAGATACGCAGTATTTT
CDR3 protein: CATSSPTGGGTDTQYF